These T cell receptor beta chains were read from a single sample in a study of shared clonotypes between healthy human individuals. The data were produced by immunoSEQ multiplex PCR, yet TCRdb's version contains in-frame clones alone and is incomplete. The sample consists of some 2 million clones, over 85% of them appearing once. Sequenced sample: naive CD8+ T cells sorted from blood. Receptor source: a man younger than 30 in good health. Each CDR3 is given with its conserved first and last residue.

TRBJ1-1 | TRBV11-2 | CASSPHDTEAFF
TRBJ2-6 | TRBV15 | CATRNSGANVLTF
TRBJ2-3 | TRBV6-5 | CASSYLAGGPTDTQYF
TRBJ2-1 | TRBV7-2 | CASSFIPGGPGEQFF
TRBJ2-7 | TRBV2 | CASSVGQGSSYEQYF
TRBJ2-1 | TRBV19 | CATERVPSDEQFF
TRBJ2-7 | TRBV5-4 | CASSLLGDYEQYF
TRBJ1-6 | TRBV5-6 | CASSWGVGSPLHF
TRBJ1-1 | TRBV6-6 | CASSPTRQWGPEAFF
TRBJ2-7 | TRBV6-5 | CASMEASVGEQYF
TRBJ1-2 | TRBV30 | CAWGVRGTLQYGYTF
TRBJ2-7 | TRBV19 | CASSIGASYEQYF
TRBJ1-2 | TRBV11-2 | CASSFGTHYGYTF
TRBJ2-7 | TRBV27 | CASSLQGAPYEQYF
TRBJ2-5 | TRBV7-9 | CASSQPMPRAGGQETQYF
TRBJ2-7 | TRBV4-3 | CASSQSGNSYEQYF
TRBJ2-4 | TRBV29-1 | CSVRGGDYIQYF
TRBJ2-7 | TRBV7-9 | CASSLFGGVSSYEQYF
TRBJ1-2 | TRBV28 | CASSSFNYGYTF
TRBJ1-1 | TRBV6-5 | CASSLDGPNTEAFF
TRBJ2-7 | TRBV5-1 | CASQNTGHYEQYF
TRBJ2-1 | TRBV29-1 | CSVVLAALEQFF
TRBJ2-7 | TRBV7-9 | CASSFGTPVWEQYF
TRBJ2-1 | TRBV5-6 | CASSPRTSGLYNEQFF
TRBJ1-4 | TRBV7-8 | CASSLFVGEKLFF
TRBJ1-6 | TRBV5-1 | CASSLRPGGNSPLHF
TRBJ2-3 | TRBV29-1 | CSVGLRGSITDTQYF
TRBJ2-2 | TRBV11-3 | CASSLDPWREDTGELFF
TRBJ2-7 | TRBV7-9 | CASSRGDEQYF
TRBJ2-6 | TRBV18 | CASSHSSSGAISGANVLTF
TRBJ2-1 | TRBV7-2 | CASSLELAGVDNEQFF
TRBJ2-7 | TRBV4-1 | CASSQDTRAEQYF
TRBJ2-4 | TRBV21-1 | CASRLKEGARNIQYF
TRBJ2-7 | TRBV6-1 | CASSEADSRYEQYF
TRBJ1-4 | TRBV6-4 | CASSDSRSRTSLTATNEKLFF
TRBJ2-7 | TRBV6-6 | CASSYSIGETYEQYF
TRBJ2-7 | TRBV5-5 | CASSLLGLAGRQYEQYF
TRBJ2-7 | TRBV10-3 | CAILKGDSYEQYF
TRBJ2-2 | TRBV6-5 | CASSYLWGAQPGELFF
TRBJ1-5 | TRBV6-5 | CASRVNSNQPQHF
TRBJ2-3 | TRBV27 | CASSFIGSDTQYF
TRBJ2-7 | TRBV30 | CAWSYDRATYEQYF
TRBJ2-7 | TRBV5-6 | CASSLLGPLSDEQYF
TRBJ2-7 | TRBV27 | CASSFSGPPGYEQYF
TRBJ2-3 | TRBV5-6 | CASSLPGLGSDTQYF
TRBJ2-7 | TRBV4-2 | CASSQKGYEQYF
TRBJ1-2 | TRBV19 | CASSMVRDSFLYGYTF
TRBJ2-7 | TRBV7-2 | CASSFGLNYEQYF